Listed below are T cell receptor beta chains from one sample, sequenced in a study of cytomegalovirus exposure and HLA in healthy donors. Data came from immunoSEQ multiplex PCR; TCRdb stores just in-frame clones and leaves some out. The data contain about 91,000 clones, 85% to 90% of them seen just once; the ten biggest clones take up roughly 2.3%. The specimen was PBMCs. These receptors came from a man aged 18 to 35 in good health and CMV-seronegative. Both conserved end residues are part of each CDR3. A D gene is named only where the DNA matches it firmly. For some rows the clone size is stated as once, few or many, or as a class when expanded; others skip it.

V gene: TRBV19
clone size: NA
J gene: TRBJ2-7
D gene: NA
CDR3 protein: CASSPHGKEGSYEQYF
CDR3 DNA: TGTGCCAGTAGTCCCCACGGAAAGGAGGGGTCCTACGAGCAGTACTTC

V gene: TRBV6-1
clone size: few
J gene: TRBJ2-3
D gene: NA
CDR3 protein: CASSEALSQYF
CDR3 DNA: TGTGCCAGCAGTGAAGCCCTTTCGCAGTATTTT

V gene: TRBV7-9
clone size: NA
J gene: TRBJ1-4
D gene: NA
CDR3 protein: CSSSPGGAPVFF
CDR3 DNA: TGTTCCAGCAGCCCCGGGGGGGCCCCTGTGTTTTTT

V gene: TRBV29-1
clone size: NA
J gene: TRBJ1-4
D gene: TRBD1
CDR3 protein: CSARQGEMSKLFF
CDR3 DNA: TGCAGCGCAAGACAGGGAGAGATGAGTAAACTGTTTTTT

V gene: TRBV28
clone size: NA
J gene: TRBJ2-1
D gene: TRBD2
CDR3 protein: CASSLLAGFLGKQFF
CDR3 DNA: TGTGCCAGCAGTTTACTAGCGGGATTTTTGGGAAAGCAGTTCTTC

V gene: TRBV27
clone size: NA
J gene: TRBJ2-1
D gene: TRBD2
CDR3 protein: CASSFLLAGGGNEQFF
CDR3 DNA: TGTGCCAGCAGTTTCCTACTAGCGGGAGGCGGGAATGAGCAGTTCTTC

V gene: TRBV20-1
clone size: NA
J gene: TRBJ2-5
D gene: NA
CDR3 protein: CSAFKETQYF
CDR3 DNA: TGCAGTGCTTTCAAAGAGACCCAGTACTTC

V gene: TRBV10-2
clone size: NA
J gene: TRBJ1-2
D gene: NA
CDR3 protein: CASSETTNYGYTF
CDR3 DNA: TGCGCCAGCAGTGAGACTACTAACTATGGCTACACCTTC

V gene: TRBV18
clone size: NA
J gene: TRBJ2-6
D gene: TRBD1
CDR3 protein: CASSPRTGDYSGANVLTF
CDR3 DNA: TGTGCCAGCTCACCTAGGACAGGGGACTACTCTGGGGCCAACGTCCTGACTTTC

V gene: TRBV29-1
clone size: once
J gene: TRBJ1-2
D gene: NA
CDR3 protein: CSVDRGSEGYTF
CDR3 DNA: TGCAGCGTTGACAGGGGAAGTGAAGGCTACACCTTC

V gene: TRBV9
clone size: NA
J gene: TRBJ2-4
D gene: NA
CDR3 protein: CASSVGGRENIQYF
CDR3 DNA: TGTGCCAGCAGCGTAGGGGGGCGGGAAAACATTCAGTACTTC

V gene: TRBV27
clone size: NA
J gene: TRBJ2-5
D gene: TRBD1
CDR3 protein: CASSFSPGQGRETQYF
CDR3 DNA: TGTGCCAGCAGTTTTTCACCTGGACAGGGTCGGGAGACCCAGTACTTC

V gene: TRBV27
clone size: NA
J gene: TRBJ1-2
D gene: NA
CDR3 protein: CASRRTATPNYGYTF
CDR3 DNA: TGTGCCAGCAGAAGGACAGCAACCCCTAACTATGGCTACACCTTC

V gene: TRBV5-4
clone size: NA
J gene: TRBJ2-5
D gene: NA
CDR3 protein: CASSLTGRVETQYF
CDR3 DNA: TGTGCCAGCAGCTTGACCGGCAGGGTAGAGACCCAGTACTTC

V gene: TRBV4-1
clone size: NA
J gene: TRBJ2-7
D gene: NA
CDR3 protein: CASSQPPGISTGEQYF
CDR3 DNA: TGCGCCAGCAGCCAGCCACCGGGAATCTCTACGGGAGAGCAGTACTTC

V gene: TRBV7-2
clone size: NA
J gene: TRBJ2-3
D gene: NA
CDR3 protein: CASSLDNSFTDTQYF
CDR3 DNA: TGTGCCAGCAGCTTAGATAACAGCTTTACAGATACGCAGTATTTT

V gene: TRBV5-4
clone size: NA
J gene: TRBJ2-1
D gene: NA
CDR3 protein: CASSGPGLVYNEQFF
CDR3 DNA: TGTGCCAGCAGCGGGCCGGGACTGGTATATAATGAGCAGTTCTTC

V gene: TRBV4-2
clone size: NA
J gene: TRBJ2-1
D gene: NA
CDR3 protein: CASSLQGRDNEQFF
CDR3 DNA: TGTGCCAGCAGCCTCCAGGGGCGCGACAATGAGCAGTTCTTC

V gene: TRBV10-3
clone size: NA
J gene: TRBJ2-7
D gene: NA
CDR3 protein: CAISGGTYEQYF
CDR3 DNA: TGTGCCATCAGTGGGGGGACTTACGAGCAGTACTTC

V gene: TRBV29-1
clone size: NA
J gene: TRBJ2-3
D gene: NA
CDR3 protein: CSVYTRENRKTDTQYF
CDR3 DNA: TGCAGCGTATACACAAGAGAAAACAGGAAAACAGATACGCAGTATTTT

V gene: TRBV4-3
clone size: once
J gene: TRBJ1-2
D gene: NA
CDR3 protein: CASSPSTGNYGYTF
CDR3 DNA: TGCGCCAGCAGCCCTTCAACAGGAAACTATGGCTACACCTTC

V gene: TRBV5-1
clone size: NA
J gene: TRBJ2-1
D gene: TRBD2
CDR3 protein: CASVSGRATQSSYNEQFF
CDR3 DNA: TGCGCCAGCGTCAGCGGGAGGGCCACACAGAGCTCCTACAATGAGCAGTTCTTC

V gene: TRBV6-1
clone size: NA
J gene: TRBJ2-5
D gene: TRBD1
CDR3 protein: CASIPTDRGQETQYF
CDR3 DNA: TGTGCCAGCATTCCGACGGACAGGGGGCAAGAGACCCAGTACTTC

V gene: TRBV4-1
clone size: NA
J gene: TRBJ2-3
D gene: NA
CDR3 protein: CASSQDNMADSGADTQYF
CDR3 DNA: TGCGCCAGCAGCCAAGATAATATGGCGGACTCGGGGGCAGATACGCAGTATTTT

V gene: TRBV5-5
clone size: NA
J gene: TRBJ1-5
D gene: NA
CDR3 protein: CASSLDLGVARSNQPQHF
CDR3 DNA: TGTGCCAGCAGCTTGGATCTTGGTGTGGCACGCAGCAATCAGCCCCAGCATTTT

V gene: TRBV14
clone size: NA
J gene: TRBJ2-7
D gene: NA
CDR3 protein: CASSPTGLFYEQYF
CDR3 DNA: TGTGCCAGCAGCCCGACAGGTTTGTTCTACGAGCAGTACTTC

V gene: TRBV14
clone size: NA
J gene: TRBJ2-3
D gene: TRBD2
CDR3 protein: CASSRASGSTDTQYF
CDR3 DNA: TGTGCCAGCAGCCGGGCTAGCGGGAGCACAGATACGCAGTATTTT

V gene: TRBV7-6
clone size: NA
J gene: TRBJ2-7
D gene: TRBD1
CDR3 protein: CASSLVGGTGGNEQYF
CDR3 DNA: TGTGCCAGCAGCTTAGTAGGTGGGACAGGTGGAAACGAGCAGTACTTC

V gene: TRBV5-4
clone size: NA
J gene: TRBJ2-1
D gene: NA
CDR3 protein: CASSFWSSANEQFF
CDR3 DNA: TGTGCCAGCAGCTTCTGGTCGAGTGCCAATGAGCAGTTCTTC

V gene: TRBV18
clone size: NA
J gene: TRBJ2-1
D gene: TRBD2
CDR3 protein: CASSPPVLAGGNEQFF
CDR3 DNA: TGTGCCAGCTCACCACCGGTGTTAGCGGGAGGCAATGAGCAGTTCTTC

V gene: TRBV28
clone size: NA
J gene: TRBJ2-1
D gene: NA
CDR3 protein: CASSTGPSYNEQFF
CDR3 DNA: TGTGCCAGCAGTACAGGGCCTTCCTACAATGAGCAGTTCTTC